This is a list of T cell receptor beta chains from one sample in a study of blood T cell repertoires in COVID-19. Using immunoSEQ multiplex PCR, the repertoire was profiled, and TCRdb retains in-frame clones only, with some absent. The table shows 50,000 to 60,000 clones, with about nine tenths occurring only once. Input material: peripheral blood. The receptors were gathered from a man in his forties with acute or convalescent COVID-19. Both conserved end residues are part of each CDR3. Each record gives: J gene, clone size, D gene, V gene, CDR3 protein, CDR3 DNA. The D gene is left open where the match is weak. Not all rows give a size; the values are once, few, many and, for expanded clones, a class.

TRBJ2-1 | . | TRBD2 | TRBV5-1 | CASSPGTSDYNEQFF | TGCGCCAGCTCCCCCGGGACTAGCGACTACAATGAGCAGTTCTTC
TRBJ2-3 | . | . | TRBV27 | CASSPVASTDTQYF | TGTGCCAGCAGCCCAGTCGCTAGCACAGATACGCAGTATTTT
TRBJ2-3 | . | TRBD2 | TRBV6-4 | CASSPIAGGEDTQYF | TGTGCCAGCAGCCCTATAGCGGGAGGCGAAGATACGCAGTATTTT
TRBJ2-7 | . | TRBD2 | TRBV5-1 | CASSGPAGGNEQYF | TGCGCCAGCAGCGGGCCAGCGGGAGGAAACGAGCAGTACTTC
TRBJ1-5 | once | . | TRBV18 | CASSLIAATDNQPQHF | TGTGCCAGCTCACTCATCGCGGCTACGGACAATCAGCCCCAGCATTTT
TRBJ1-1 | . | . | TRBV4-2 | CASSQDPAGPTEAFF | TGTGCCAGCAGCCAAGATCCGGCAGGGCCCACTGAAGCTTTCTTT
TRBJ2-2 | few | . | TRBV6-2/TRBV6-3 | CASTPSGPASGELFF | TGTGCCAGCACCCCCTCGGGTCCAGCCTCCGGGGAGCTGTTTTTT
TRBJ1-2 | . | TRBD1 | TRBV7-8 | CASSSHRGPVGGYTF | TGTGCCAGCAGCTCCCACAGGGGGCCCGTTGGCGGCTACACCTTC
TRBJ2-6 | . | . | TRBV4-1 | CASSQGIGSGANVLTF | TGCGCCAGCAGCCAAGGAATCGGCTCTGGGGCCAACGTCCTGACTTTC
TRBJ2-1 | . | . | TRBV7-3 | CASSSPDSGYNEQFF | TGTGCCAGCAGCTCCCCCGATAGCGGCTACAATGAGCAGTTCTTC
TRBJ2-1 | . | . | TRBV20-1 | CSASGGRRDNEQFF | TGCAGTGCTAGTGGGGGCAGAAGGGACAATGAGCAGTTCTTC
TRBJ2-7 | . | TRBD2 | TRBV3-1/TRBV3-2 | CASSQGRLAADEQYF | TGTGCCAGCAGCCAAGGCCGACTAGCGGCCGACGAGCAGTACTTC
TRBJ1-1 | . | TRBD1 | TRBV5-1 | CASSRDRGNTEAFF | TGCGCCAGCAGCCGGGACAGGGGGAACACTGAAGCTTTCTTT
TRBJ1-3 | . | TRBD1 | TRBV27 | CASSDTGAGNTIYF | TGTGCCAGCAGTGATACAGGGGCTGGAAACACCATATATTTT
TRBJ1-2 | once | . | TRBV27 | CASSLSGIGGYTF | TGTGCCAGCAGTTTGTCAGGGATCGGTGGCTACACCTTC
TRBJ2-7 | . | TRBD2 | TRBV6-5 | CASSTGTSGAYEQYF | TGTGCCAGCAGTACGGGGACTAGCGGGGCCTACGAGCAGTACTTC
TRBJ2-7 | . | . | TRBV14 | CASSNRQVARLGEQYF | TGTGCCAGCAGCAACCGACAGGTAGCGCGTTTAGGCGAGCAGTACTTC
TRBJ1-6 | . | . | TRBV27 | CATRPWGDSPLHF | TGTGCCACCCGCCCCTGGGGAGATTCACCCCTCCACTTT
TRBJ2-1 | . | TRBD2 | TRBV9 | CASSSRLAFDNEQFF | TGTGCCAGCAGCTCCCGACTAGCTTTCGACAATGAGCAGTTCTTC
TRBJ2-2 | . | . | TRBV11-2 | CASTPRAEGGTGELFF | TGTGCCAGCACCCCCCGGGCAGAGGGAGGCACCGGGGAGCTGTTTTTT
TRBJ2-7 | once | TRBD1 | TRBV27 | CASSSHRGPYEQYF | TGTGCCAGCAGTTCCCACAGGGGGCCCTACGAGCAGTACTTC
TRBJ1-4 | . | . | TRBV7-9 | CASTLGARANEKLFF | TGTGCCAGCACCCTGGGGGCTCGAGCTAATGAAAAACTGTTTTTT
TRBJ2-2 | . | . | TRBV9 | CASSVAGRGNTGELFF | TGTGCCAGCAGCGTAGCCGGCAGGGGGAACACCGGGGAGCTGTTTTTT
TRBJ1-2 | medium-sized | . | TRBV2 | CASSGGEPKANYGYTF | TGTGCCAGCAGTGGTGGGGAGCCCAAAGCTAACTATGGCTACACCTTC
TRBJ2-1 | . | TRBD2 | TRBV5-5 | CASSLGVLASGGAHEQFF | TGTGCCAGCAGCTTGGGGGTGCTTGCTAGCGGGGGAGCCCATGAGCAGTTCTTC
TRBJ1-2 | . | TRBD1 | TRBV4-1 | CASSKIPQGARGYTF | TGCGCCAGCAGCAAGATTCCCCAGGGGGCGCGTGGCTACACCTTC
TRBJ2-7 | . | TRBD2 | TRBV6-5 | CASDNVAGVYYEQYF | TGTGCCAGCGATAACGTCGCGGGGGTTTACTACGAGCAGTACTTC
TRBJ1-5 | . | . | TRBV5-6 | CASRGAGTQVGNQPQHF | TGTGCCAGCAGGGGGGCAGGGACGCAGGTTGGCAATCAGCCCCAGCATTTT
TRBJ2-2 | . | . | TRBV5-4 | CASSPDSVRTGELFF | TGTGCCAGCAGCCCGGACAGTGTTCGGACCGGGGAGCTGTTTTTT
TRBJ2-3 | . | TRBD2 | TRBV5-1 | CASSDQREPDTQYF | TGCGCCAGCAGCGACCAGCGGGAACCAGATACGCAGTATTTT
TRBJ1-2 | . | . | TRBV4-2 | CASSQGELNGYTF | TGTGCCAGCAGCCAGGGCGAGCTGAATGGCTACACCTTC
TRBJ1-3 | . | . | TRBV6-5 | CAGLEGFGNTIYF | TGTGCCGGCCTGGAGGGTTTTGGAAACACCATATATTTT
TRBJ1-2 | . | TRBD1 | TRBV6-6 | CASSPTGGLSGYTF | TGTGCCAGCAGTCCGACAGGGGGGTTGAGCGGCTACACCTTC
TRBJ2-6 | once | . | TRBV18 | CASSATSGANVLTF | TGTGCCAGCTCCGCCACATCTGGGGCCAACGTCCTGACTTTC
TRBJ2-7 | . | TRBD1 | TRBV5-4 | CASSPDRGYEQYF | TGTGCCAGCAGCCCTGACAGGGGTTACGAGCAGTACTTC
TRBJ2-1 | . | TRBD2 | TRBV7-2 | CASSLDRSSGEQFF | TGTGCCAGCAGCTTAGATCGGTCTAGCGGAGAGCAGTTCTTC
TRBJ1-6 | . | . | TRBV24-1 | CATSAGTNNSPLHF | TGTGCCACCAGTGCCGGGACAAACAACTCACCCCTCCACTTT
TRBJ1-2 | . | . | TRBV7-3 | CASSLAGYGYTF | TGTGCCAGCAGCTTAGCAGGCTATGGCTACACCTTC
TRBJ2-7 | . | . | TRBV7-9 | CASTPPTAYEQYF | TGTGCCAGCACCCCTCCGACTGCCTACGAGCAGTACTTC
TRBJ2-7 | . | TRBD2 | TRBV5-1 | CASRIAGSYEQYF | TGCGCCAGCAGGATAGCGGGCAGCTACGAGCAGTACTTC
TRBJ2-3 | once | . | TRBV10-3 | CAISGGPTPSTDTQYF | TGTGCCATCAGCGGGGGACCCACGCCGAGCACAGATACGCAGTATTTT
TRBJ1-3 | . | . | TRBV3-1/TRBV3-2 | CASSPARGSGSIYF | TGTGCCAGCAGCCCTGCAAGGGGCTCCGGTTCCATATATTTT
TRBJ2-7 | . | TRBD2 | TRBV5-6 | CATGLAGGYEQYF | TGTGCCACCGGCCTAGCGGGAGGGTACGAGCAGTACTTC
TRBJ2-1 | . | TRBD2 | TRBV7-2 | CASSLGGGAFYNEQFF | TGTGCCAGCAGCTTAGGCGGGGGGGCCTTCTACAATGAGCAGTTCTTC
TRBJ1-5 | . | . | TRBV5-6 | CASSLGPLMPQHF | TGTGCCAGCAGCTTAGGTCCACTAATGCCCCAGCATTTT
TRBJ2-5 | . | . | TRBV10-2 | CASSPTIQETQYF | TGCGCCAGCAGCCCGACTATTCAAGAGACCCAGTACTTC
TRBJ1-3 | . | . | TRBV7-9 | CASSLGGISGNTIYF | TGTGCCAGCAGCTTAGGTGGCATCTCTGGAAACACCATATATTTT
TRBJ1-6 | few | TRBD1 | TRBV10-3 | CAISESTGYNSPLHF | TGTGCCATCAGTGAGTCGACAGGGTATAATTCACCCCTCCACTTT
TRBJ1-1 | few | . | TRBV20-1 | CSASQSQGRGTEAFF | TGCAGTGCTAGTCAGTCCCAGGGCAGGGGCACTGAAGCTTTCTTT
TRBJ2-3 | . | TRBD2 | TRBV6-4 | CASSPLAGGTDTQYF | TGTGCCAGCAGTCCACTAGCGGGTGGCACAGATACGCAGTATTTT
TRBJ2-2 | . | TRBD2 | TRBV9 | CASSARGGGRLAGATGELFF | TGTGCCAGCAGCGCCCGGGGAGGGGGTAGGCTAGCGGGAGCTACCGGGGAGCTGTTTTTT
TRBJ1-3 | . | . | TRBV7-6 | CASSLELAGRNTIYF | TGTGCCAGCAGCTTAGAGCTGGCCGGGAGAAACACCATATATTTT
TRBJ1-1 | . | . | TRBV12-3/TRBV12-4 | CASRQPGGTEAFF | TGTGCCAGCAGACAACCGGGGGGTACTGAAGCTTTCTTT
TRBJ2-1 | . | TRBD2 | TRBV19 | CASSLASGSYNEQFF | TGTGCCAGTAGTTTGGCTAGCGGTTCCTACAATGAGCAGTTCTTC
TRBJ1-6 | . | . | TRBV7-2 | CASSDVRTRDGNSPLHF | TGTGCCAGCAGCGATGTCCGGACCAGGGATGGTAATTCACCCCTCCACTTT
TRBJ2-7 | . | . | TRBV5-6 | CASSFQGRGYEQYF | TGTGCCAGCAGCTTTCAGGGGAGGGGATACGAGCAGTACTTC
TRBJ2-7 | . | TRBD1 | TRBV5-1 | CASSLETGFHEQYF | TGCGCCAGCAGCTTGGAGACAGGGTTCCACGAGCAGTACTTC